These 18 T cell receptor beta chains share one sample of origin, sequenced in a study of glioma-infiltrating T cells (dated by TCRdb to 2016 to 2018). Sequencing relied on an Illumina MiSeq. TCR alpha and beta CDR3 regions were amplified with the iRepertoire nested amplicon-rescue multiplex PCR (arm-PCR) platform from RNA. TCRdb passed the public sequencing reads through fastp at Q25 and MiXCR, retaining productive beta sequences. CDR3 protein duplicates are merged, each entry listing the most common genes and DNA. In all, the sample holds 90,000 to 100,000 distinct CDR3 sequences, and 40% of those were seen once. Approximately 38% of the sample goes to the ten largest clones. Source material: glioma tissue, nonneoplastic brain tissue, or PBMCs (not recorded which). All receptors derive from a human donor with low-grade glioma or glioblastoma, undergoing nonglioma brain surgery, or in good health (not recorded which).

This clonotype was recorded many times. The chain joins TRBV11-3 to TRBJ1-1; no reliable D call. V shed 10 bases and J shed 0 bases, with 9 bases lying between them. The V gene's germline CDR1 is SGHNT and CDR2 YENEEA. The CDR3 runs to 12 residues. CDR3 nucleotides: TGTGCCACCGCCACTATGAACACTGAAGCTTTCTTT. This sequence encodes CATATMNTEAFF.

This clonotype occurred many times. The chain recombines TRBV6-2 or TRBV6-3 with TRBJ2-7; D might be TRBD1 (6 bases). Deletions cut 4 bases from V and 5 bases from J, with 9 bases between. The CDR3 has 12 residues. CDR1 and CDR2 from the germline V gene are MNHEY and SVGEGT. CDR3 in DNA: TGTGCCAGCAGTTTTCAGGGGAACGAGCAGTACTTC. As protein: CASSFQGNEQYF.

The V and J genes are TRBV6-6 and TRBJ2-7; tentative D call: TRBD1 (6 bases). The CDR3 has 11 residues. V gave up 10 bases and J gave up 5 bases, with 12 bases separating them. The germline gives CDR1 MNHNY, CDR2 SVGAGI (reference sequence). The CDR3 nucleotides read TGTGCCAACAGGGTCAGCCACGAGCAGTACTTC. Its translation: CANRVSHEQYF.

This clonotype was observed many times. The chain uses TRBV7-2 and TRBJ2-3, with D perhaps matching TRBD1 (6 bases). V lost 1 base and J lost 6, with 11 bases in between. This CDR3 spans 14 amino acids. CDR1 is SGHTA, CDR2 FQGNSA, per germline. The CDR3, as DNA: TGTGCCAGCAGCTTAGAGCAGGGGTTGGATACGCAGTATTTT. Its protein product is CASSLEQGLDTQYF.

Many counts were recorded for this clonotype. The rearrangement links TRBV7-2 to TRBJ2-3; D assignment may be TRBD1 or TRBD2 (6 bases each). The germline gives CDR1 SGHTA, CDR2 FQGNSA. Trimming cost V 1 base and J 6 bases, with 14 bases left between them. This CDR3 comprises 15 residues. In DNA form, the CDR3 reads TGTGCCAGCAGCTTAGATGGGGGGCCAGGTGATACGCAGTATTTT. Protein: CASSLDGGPGDTQYF.

For this clonotype: The junction departs from germline at one end; a sequencing error may be responsible. This chain connects TRBV6-2 or TRBV6-3 to TRBJ2-1; possible D gene TRBD1, 5 bases. There are 13 residues in the CDR3. In germline, CDR1 is MNHEY, CDR2 SVGEGT. The CDR3 loop reads CASKQGGYNEQLF. CDR3 bases: TGTGCCAGCAAGCAGGGTGGCTACAATGAGCAGCTCTTC.

This clonotype was found many times. The chain recombines TRBV12-3 or TRBV12-4 with TRBJ2-2; possibly TRBD1 for D (6 bases). The CDR3 is 16 residues long. Between the trimmed V and J ends, which lost 7 bases and 5 bases, there was a span of 20 bases. CDR3: CASTPGDRSRTGELFF. The CDR3 DNA reads as TGTGCCAGCACCCCCGGAGACAGGTCGAGGACCGGGGAGCTGTTTTTT.

This clonotype was recorded at least ten times. V gene TRBV20-1 combines with J gene TRBJ1-1; D unresolved. CDR3 size: 14 residues. Germline lookup yields CDR1 DFQATT and CDR2 SNEGSKA (reference sequence). Trimming cost V 0 bases and J 0 bases, with 8 bases left between them. CDR3 coding DNA: TGCAGTGCTAGAGAGGGCACCTTGAACACTGAAGCTTTCTTT. It specifies CSAREGTLNTEAFF.

A remark on this clonotype: Being one base from a much bigger clone, this may be a read error. The rearrangement uses TRBV29-1 and TRBJ2-7, with D unresolved. The CDR3 totals 11 residues. CDR1 and CDR2 (germline): SQVTM, ANQGSEA. Trimming cost V 2 bases and J 7 bases, with 9 bases left between them. CDR3 amino acids: CSVEKGWEQYF. The CDR3 DNA reads TGCAGCGTTGAAAAGGGCTGGGAGCAGTACTTC.

With respect to this clonotype: A much larger clone lies a single base off, so this may be a read error. The genes are TRBV2 and TRBJ2-3; either TRBD1 or TRBD2 may fit D (5 bases each). The CDR3 extends over 18 amino acids. Germline CDR1 and CDR2: SNHLY and FYNNEI. V lost 10 bases and J lost 2, with 28 bases in between. Here the CDR3 reads CATERLPGTPTPTDTQYF. In nucleotides, the CDR3 is TGTGCCACCGAGCGGTTACCGGGGACCCCAACTCCCACAGATACGCAGTATTTT.

This clonotype was picked up many times. The rearrangement links TRBV13 to TRBJ2-1; tentative D call: TRBD2 (5 bases). Trimming took off 2 bases at V and 7 bases at J, with 6 bases between the two ends. The CDR3 runs 12 residues. Germline CDR1 reads PRHDT; CDR2 reads FYEKMQ (reference sequence). The CDR3 sequence: CASSLRENEQFF. DNA for the CDR3: TGTGCCAGCAGCTTAAGGGAGAATGAGCAGTTCTTC.

This clonotype came up many times. V is TRBV7-2 and J is TRBJ2-3; 13 nucleotides line up with TRBD2. CDR1 SGHTA and CDR2 FQGNSA come from the germline V gene. This CDR3 is 18 amino acids long. The trim removed 2 bases at V and 4 bases at J, leaving 9 bases unmatched. CDR3 bases: TGTGCCAGCAGCTTAAACCCCCGGACTAGCGGGAGCTCAGATACGCAGTATTTT. It is translated as CASSLNPRTSGSSDTQYF.

The rearrangement links TRBV19 to TRBJ1-2; TRBD1 aligns across 7 bases. The CDR3 totals 13 residues. J lost 9 bases, V lost 5 bases, and 9 bases had no gene match. The germline V gene encodes CDR1 LNHDA and CDR2 SQIVND (reference sequence). The CDR3 nucleotides read TGTGCCAGTAGTGGAGGGGGCTTCGGTAGCTACACCTTC. This translates into CASSGGGFGSYTF.

Ten or more counts support this clonotype. The J gene is TRBJ2-1, the V gene TRBV4-1; no clear D gene. CDR3 length equals 13 residues. V shed 0 bases and J shed 6 bases, with 6 bases lying between them. Germline CDR1 is MGHRA and CDR2 is YSYEKL. CDR3 DNA: TGCGCCAGCAGCCAAGAGGGCAGCAATGAGCAGTTCTTC. The encoded protein is CASSQEGSNEQFF.

This clonotype was seen many times. This chain links TRBV7-9 with TRBJ2-1, with 9 nucleotides matching TRBD1. The CDR3 is 15 residues long. From germline, CDR1 is SEHNR and CDR2 FQNEAQ (reference sequence). Trimming took 3 bases from V and 5 from J; bases not matched to a gene: 5. The CDR3 nucleotides read TGTGCCAGCAGCTTTGTGGACAGGGGAGACAATGAGCAGTTCTTC. Translation: CASSFVDRGDNEQFF.

This clonotype came up many times. The chain is built from TRBV12-3 or TRBV12-4 and TRBJ1-2, with 8 bases fitting TRBD1. CDR3 length: 17 amino acids. After removal of 2 bases from V and 4 bases from J, the junction contained 12 bases not matched to a gene. In DNA form, the CDR3 reads TGTGCCAGCAGTTTATCGCAACAGGGGGTCGGCGGCTATGGCTACACCTTC. This encodes CASSLSQQGVGGYGYTF.

Comment on this clonotype: This may come from a read error, since a much larger clone is one base off. The genes are TRBV6-4 and TRBJ2-7, with 9 positions matching TRBD1. V was clipped by 6 bases and J by 5 bases; unmatched bases: 11. The CDR3 totals 15 residues. Germline CDR1 and CDR2: MRHNA and SNTAGT. CDR3 DNA sequence: TGTGCCAGCAGCTGGACAGGGGCCTGCGGAGACGAGCAGTACTTC. It translates to CASSWTGACGDEQYF.

About this clonotype: A much larger clone differs by one base, so this may be a read error. The CDR3 region has the DNA TGTGCCAGCAGCTTAGGCCTCGGTGGTTCCTACGGGCAGTACTTC. It is translated as CASSLGLGGSYGQYF. The chain combines TRBV2 with TRBJ2-7; D call uncertain. This CDR3 has 15 residues. The germline V gene encodes CDR1 SNHLY and CDR2 FYNNEI.